Below are 8 T cell receptor beta chains sequenced from a single sample in a study of T cell responses to AZD1222 COVID-19 vaccine. Data came from immunoSEQ multiplex PCR; TCRdb stores just in-frame clones and leaves some out. The table shows about 140,000 clones, with just under 95% occurring only once. The sample consisted of peripheral blood, taken 28 days after the second AZD1222 dose. Receptor source: an adult who received the AZD1222 COVID-19 vaccine.

The rearrangement joins TRBV7-6 to TRBJ1-2, with a possible D match to TRBD1 (5 bases). The length of the CDR3 is 17 residues. Looked up from germline, CDR1 is SGHVS and CDR2 is FNYEAQ. V was cut by 5 bases and J by 5 bases, with 24 bases left in between. For the CDR3, the DNA is TGTGCCAGCAGCCCTCTTGGGGCCTATTTCCCGCGTTATGGCTACACCTTC. Its translation: CASSPLGAYFPRYGYTF.

This chain links TRBV30 with TRBJ2-5; D gene ambiguous. CDR3 length equals 14 residues. CDR1 and CDR2 (germline): GTSNPN, SVGIG (reference sequence). The germline V and J ends were trimmed by 2 bases and 5 bases, with 15 bases remaining between them. The CDR3 DNA reads TGTGCCTGGAGTACAGACACCACAAGTGAGACCCAGTACTTC. This encodes CAWSTDTTSETQYF.

V and J are TRBV18 and TRBJ1-1; D uncertain. V was clipped by 6 bases and J by 0 bases, with 17 bases between them. This CDR3 comprises 16 residues. Germline CDR1 reads KGHSH; CDR2 reads LQKENI. The CDR3 spells CASSPRGDNMNTEAFF. The CDR3 bases are TGTGCCAGCTCTCCCCGCGGGGATAATATGAACACTGAAGCTTTCTTT.

The V and J genes are TRBV19 and TRBJ1-1; 7 bases fit TRBD1. Per germline, CDR1 LNHDA and CDR2 SQIVND (reference sequence). Germline trimming cut 7 bases from V and 5 bases from J; bases unmatched to any gene: 7. The CDR3 loop spans 13 amino acids. In DNA form, the CDR3 reads TGTGCCAGTACCCCAGGGGGGTGGACTGAAGCTTTCTTT. Translation gives CASTPGGWTEAFF. The variable domain in full, completed from reference TRBV19 and TRBJ1-1, reads DGGITQSPKYLFRKEGQNVTLSCEQNLNHDAMYWYRQDPGQGLRLIYYSQIVNDFQKGDIAEGYSVSREKKESFPLTVTSAQKNPTAFYLCASTPGGWTEAFFGQGTRLTVV.

This sequence joins TRBV12-3 or TRBV12-4 and TRBJ2-5; 7 bases match TRBD1. The CDR3 length is 13 residues. V shed 5 bases, J shed 3 bases, and the junction held 3 bases outside the gene matches. This chain's CDR3 is CASSKGTEETQYF. CDR3 DNA: TGTGCCAGCAGTAAGGGGACAGAAGAGACCCAGTACTTC.

A single count supports this clone. This sequence joins TRBV19 and TRBJ1-1; 8 nucleotides line up with TRBD1. The germline CDR1 and CDR2 sequences are LNHDA and SQIVND (reference sequence). V trimming: 5 bases; J trimming: 1 base; junction bases outside the gene matches: 3. The CDR3 length is 14 residues. CDR3 coding DNA: TGTGCCAGTAGTTTTGGACAGGGGAACACTGAAGCTTTCTTT. As protein: CASSFGQGNTEAFF.

V usage is TRBV6-6 and J usage is TRBJ1-1; D not certain. Germline V gene lookup returns CDR1 MNHNY and CDR2 SVGAGI (reference sequence). V lost 6 bases to trimming and J lost 3 bases, with 8 bases between them. The length of the CDR3 is 12 residues. This CDR3 reads CASSHEDTEAFF. For the CDR3, the DNA is TGTGCCAGCAGCCATGAAGACACTGAAGCTTTCTTT.

This clone was counted once. The rearrangement uses TRBV6-5 and TRBJ2-1; no definite D call. Trimming took 2 bases from V and 0 from J, leaving 8 bases between them. Germline CDR1 and CDR2: MNHEY and SVGAGI. The CDR3 length is 15 residues. The CDR3 coding sequence is TGTGCCAGCAGTTACGAGGTGGGCTCCTACAATGAGCAGTTCTTC. Protein: CASSYEVGSYNEQFF.